One sample yielded the 25 T cell receptor beta chains listed below, sequenced in a study of graft-versus-host responses after intestinal transplantation. Libraries were prepared by immunoSEQ multiplex PCR; TCRdb keeps only in-frame clonotypes and omits some of them. The sample comprises approximately 77,000 clones, about 89% of which are singletons, and approximately 0.33% rests with the top ten. Their antigens are not known. Sequencing was performed on unstimulated CD4+ T cells sorted from spleen or lymph node cells, taken before intestinal transplant. The source of these receptors is a human donor who received an intestinal transplant.

V gene TRBV28 combines with J gene TRBJ2-7, with a weak D call TRBD1 (7 bases). V shed 2 bases and J shed 6 bases, with 17 bases lying between them. In germline, CDR1 is MDHEN, CDR2 SYDVKM. The CDR3 runs to 15 residues. DNA for the CDR3: TGTGCCAGCAGTTTAGGAGGGGGCGCATCCGCCGAGCAGTACTTC. Translation: CASSLGGGASAEQYF.

V is TRBV6-5 and J is TRBJ1-3; D gene uncertain. The CDR3 contains 14 residues. V was cut by 6 bases and J by 0 bases, with 9 bases left in between. Germline V gene lookup returns CDR1 MNHEY and CDR2 SVGAGI. The CDR3 bases are TGTGCCAGCAGAACAGTGGGCTCTGGAAACACCATATATTTT. This encodes CASRTVGSGNTIYF.

This chain connects TRBV5-1 to TRBJ1-1; possibly TRBD1 for D (5 bases). The V and J ends lost 0 bases and 0 bases respectively, with 9 bases between them. Germline values: CDR1 SGHRS, CDR2 YFSETQ. The CDR3 has 15 residues. CDR3 bases: TGCGCCAGCAGCTTGGAAGGGGTTGTGAACACTGAAGCTTTCTTT. Translated: CASSLEGVVNTEAFF.

This sequence joins TRBV7-9 and TRBJ1-3; D unclear. V shed 2 bases and J shed 0 bases, with 8 bases lying between them. CDR1 is SEHNR, CDR2 FQNEAQ, per germline (reference sequence). There are 15 residues in the CDR3. CDR3 in amino acids: CASSLYRVSGNTIYF. As DNA, the CDR3 is TGTGCCAGCAGCTTATATCGAGTCTCTGGAAACACCATATATTTT.

V and J are TRBV6-1 and TRBJ2-7, with 8 bases aligning to TRBD1. This CDR3 is 12 amino acids long. Germline V lookup: CDR1 MNHNS, CDR2 SASEGT. Trimming removed 10 bases from V and 4 bases from J; junction bases left unmatched: 6. The CDR3 region is CATRQGLYEQYF. The CDR3 bases are TGTGCCACCAGACAGGGGTTATACGAGCAGTACTTC.

The chain carries TRBV20-1 and TRBJ2-7; 7 nucleotides align to TRBD2. J lost 5 bases, V lost 7 bases, and 5 bases had no gene match. The CDR3 is made up of 11 amino acids. Germline loops: CDR1 DFQATT, CDR2 SNEGSKA (reference sequence). The CDR3 spells CSVPGGNEQYF. In DNA, the CDR3 is TGCAGTGTCCCGGGGGGAAACGAGCAGTACTTC.

This sequence joins TRBV5-4 and TRBJ2-3, with 9 bases aligning to TRBD2. Germline CDR1 reads SGHNT; CDR2 reads YYREEE (reference sequence). V dropped 2 bases and J dropped 5; count of bases not matched to a gene: 6. CDR3 length: 15 residues. The CDR3 region has the DNA TGTGCCAGCAGCTTAATAGCGGGGGAGGGAGATACGCAGTATTTT. It codes for CASSLIAGEGDTQYF.

The chain couples TRBV5-1 to TRBJ2-7; the match to TRBD2 covers 8 bases. Losses at the gene ends were 0 bases for V and 4 bases for J; bases not matched to a gene: 12. This CDR3 has 17 residues. Per germline, CDR1 SGHRS and CDR2 YFSETQ. The CDR3: CASSLGPPGLVGYEQYF. CDR3 sequence (DNA): TGCGCCAGCAGCTTGGGGCCCCCGGGACTAGTGGGGTACGAGCAGTACTTC.

The chain has TRBV15 and TRBJ2-3, with a tentative D call TRBD1 (5 bases). Germline V gene sequence: CDR1 LNHNV, CDR2 YYDKDF (reference sequence). The ends were cut back, 3 bases at V and 2 bases at J, with 6 bases in the middle. This CDR3 has 13 residues. CDR3 in amino acids: CATSRGPTDTQYF. CDR3 coding DNA: TGTGCCACCAGCAGGGGGCCCACAGATACGCAGTATTTT.

In this sample, this clone turned up a few times. The chain combines TRBV28 with TRBJ1-4; D call uncertain. V was shortened by 6 bases and J by 1 base, with 9 bases between the two germline ends. Germline-derived CDR1 and CDR2 are MDHEN and SYDVKM. The CDR3 covers 14 residues. CDR3 in DNA: TGTGCCAGCAGCCCCACGGGAACTAATGAAAAACTGTTTTTT. This translates into CASSPTGTNEKLFF.

V and J are TRBV6-5 and TRBJ2-1; 9 bases agree with TRBD1. V gave up 5 bases and J gave up 8 bases; unmatched junction bases: 10. This CDR3 comprises 15 residues. Germline values: CDR1 MNHEY, CDR2 SVGAGI. The CDR3 reads CASSAPGQGSDEQFF. The CDR3 DNA sequence: TGTGCCAGCAGTGCTCCGGGACAGGGCTCGGATGAGCAGTTCTTC.

The chain couples TRBV7-8 to TRBJ2-5; no clear D gene. In germline, CDR1 is SGHVS, CDR2 FQNEAQ. The CDR3 totals 13 residues. The V and J ends lost 3 bases and 5 bases respectively, with 10 bases between them. CDR3 DNA: TGTGCCAGCAGCTTCAAACTCAGGGAGACCCAGTACTTC. Translating gives CASSFKLRETQYF.

This clone was counted once. J is TRBJ2-3 and V is TRBV6-6; 7 bases agree with TRBD2. CDR3 length: 16 amino acids. V was clipped by 6 bases and J by 0 bases; unmatched bases: 9. From germline, CDR1 is MNHNY and CDR2 SVGAGI (reference sequence). DNA for the CDR3: TGTGCCAGCAGCTCTCAACTAGCGACAAGCACAGATACGCAGTATTTT. Its translation: CASSSQLATSTDTQYF.

The J gene is TRBJ2-4, the V gene TRBV19; D is ambiguous. The CDR3 consists of 14 residues. V lost 8 bases, J lost 0 bases, and 11 bases lay in between. Germline CDR1 LNHDA, CDR2 SQIVND (reference sequence). The DNA for the CDR3 is TGTGCCAGTTTCTCTACAGCAGCCAAAAACATTCAGTACTTC. It codes for CASFSTAAKNIQYF. The entire variable domain, with the rest obtained from reference TRBV19 and TRBJ2-4, is as follows: DGGITQSPKYLFRKEGQNVTLSCEQNLNHDAMYWYRQDPGQGLRLIYYSQIVNDFQKGDIAEGYSVSREKKESFPLTVTSAQKNPTAFYLCASFSTAAKNIQYFGAGTRLSVL.

The V and J genes are TRBV5-4 and TRBJ2-1; D unresolved. Per the germline V gene, CDR1 is SGHNT and CDR2 is YYREEE (reference sequence). The CDR3 totals 11 residues. Trimming shortened V by 5 bases and J by 5 bases, and 5 bases separated the two germline ends. The CDR3 nucleotides are TGTGCCAGCAGTTCTGACAATGAGCAGTTCTTC. Its translation: CASSSDNEQFF. Looking up the rest from reference TRBV5-4 and TRBJ2-1 gives the full variable domain: ETGVTQSPTHLIKTRGQQVTLRCSSQSGHNTVSWYQQALGQGPQFIFQYYREEENGRGNFPPRFSGLQFPNYSSELNVNALELDDSALYLCASSSDNEQFFGPGTRLTVL.

J is TRBJ1-1 and V is TRBV19; 8 nucleotides align to TRBD1. This CDR3 region has 12 residues. From germline, CDR1 is LNHDA and CDR2 SQIVND (reference sequence). Trimming cost V 4 bases and J 11 bases; bases outside gene matches: 6. CDR3 loop: CASSTLSGGAFF. CDR3 DNA sequence: TGTGCCAGTAGTACGCTTTCAGGGGGCGCTTTCTTT.

The CDR3 sequence is CASTSGKPNEKLFF. CDR3 nucleotide sequence: TGTGCCAGCACCTCGGGGAAGCCTAATGAAAAACTGTTTTTT. This sequence joins TRBV28 and TRBJ1-4; D gene ambiguous. Trimming took off 7 bases at V and 3 bases at J, with 12 bases between the two ends. Germline V gives CDR1 MDHEN, CDR2 SYDVKM. This CDR3 has 14 amino acids.

The chain combines TRBV10-3 with TRBJ2-1, with D possibly matching TRBD2 (5 bases). Germline values: CDR1 ENHRY, CDR2 SYGVKD. Between the trimmed V and J ends, which lost 6 bases and 8 bases, there was a span of 17 bases. The CDR3 sequence is 14 residues long. The CDR3 nucleotides read TGTGCCATCAGAGAGGGCCTAACAGTGGATGAGCAGTTCTTC. Protein: CAIREGLTVDEQFF.

The chain combines TRBV6-5 with TRBJ2-7; 7 bases align to TRBD1. Germline V gene sequence: CDR1 MNHEY, CDR2 SVGAGI. The trim removed 6 bases at V and 1 base at J, leaving 3 bases unmatched. This CDR3 has 13 residues. For the CDR3, the DNA is TGTGCCAGCAGAGGGGGCAGATCCTACGAGCAGTACTTC. Translating it yields CASRGGRSYEQYF.

This sequence joins TRBV19 and TRBJ1-1; TRBD1 matches at 7 bases. This CDR3 region has 13 residues. Per the germline V gene, CDR1 is LNHDA and CDR2 is SQIVND (reference sequence). V trimming: 11 bases; J trimming: 5 bases; junction bases outside the gene matches: 11. For the CDR3, the DNA is TGTGCCCCTAGAGGAGCAGGGGGGACTGAAGCTTTCTTT. It translates to CAPRGAGGTEAFF.

This clone was seen a handful of times. V is TRBV18 and J is TRBJ2-3, with D possibly TRBD1 on 6 matching bases. Looked up from germline, CDR1 is KGHSH and CDR2 is LQKENI. V lost 2 bases, J lost 3 bases, and 9 bases lay in between. This CDR3 region has 14 residues. The CDR3 bases are TGTGCCAGCTCACCAGGGGGCGAAACAGATACGCAGTATTTT. Encoded protein: CASSPGGETDTQYF.

The chain employs TRBV9 and TRBJ2-7; 10 bases align to TRBD1. Germline-derived CDR1 and CDR2 are SGDLS and YYNGEE. J was trimmed by 2 bases and V by 4 bases; bases with no gene match: 9. There are 16 residues in the CDR3. The CDR3 reads CASSLGTGALTYEQYF. DNA of the CDR3: TGTGCCAGCAGCCTAGGGACAGGGGCGCTAACCTACGAGCAGTACTTC.

The V call is TRBV6-5, the J call TRBJ2-5, with 7 bases identical to TRBD2. Unmatched junction bases numbered 6, after V lost 7 bases and J lost 4 bases. Germline CDR1 MNHEY, CDR2 SVGAGI. This CDR3 comprises 13 residues. DNA of the CDR3: TGTGCCAGCACAGGCGGGGGTAGAGAGACCCAGTACTTC. It specifies CASTGGGRETQYF.

The chain has TRBV27 and TRBJ2-3; the match to TRBD2 covers 9 bases. This CDR3 contains 14 residues. From germline, CDR1 is MNHEY and CDR2 SMNVEV (reference sequence). J lost 6 bases, V lost 2 bases, and 3 bases had no gene match. This chain's CDR3 is CASSLSGRRDTQYF. The CDR3 region has the DNA TGTGCCAGCAGTTTAAGCGGGAGGAGGGATACGCAGTATTTT.

The V call is TRBV27, the J call TRBJ1-2, with TRBD1 as a possible D gene (6 bases). Germline V gene sequence: CDR1 MNHEY, CDR2 SMNVEV (reference sequence). The V end was cut by 6 bases, the J end by 7 bases, with 9 bases between. This CDR3 has 11 residues. CDR3 DNA sequence: TGTGCCAGCAGGTACAGGGTTGGCTACACCTTC. This gives the protein CASRYRVGYTF.